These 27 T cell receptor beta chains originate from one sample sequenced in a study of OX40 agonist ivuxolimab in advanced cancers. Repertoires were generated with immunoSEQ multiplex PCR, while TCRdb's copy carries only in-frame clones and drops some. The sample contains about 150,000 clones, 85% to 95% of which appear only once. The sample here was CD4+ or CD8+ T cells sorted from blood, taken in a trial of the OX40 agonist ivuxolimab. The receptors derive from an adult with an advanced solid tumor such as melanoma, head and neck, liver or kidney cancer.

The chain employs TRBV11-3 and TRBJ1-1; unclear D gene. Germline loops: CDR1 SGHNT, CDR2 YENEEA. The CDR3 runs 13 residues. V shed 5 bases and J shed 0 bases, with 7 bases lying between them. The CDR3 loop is CASSASVNTEAFF. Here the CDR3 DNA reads TGTGCCAGCAGCGCATCAGTGAACACTGAAGCTTTCTTT. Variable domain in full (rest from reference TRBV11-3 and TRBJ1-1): EAGVVQSPRYKIIEKKQPVAFWCNPISGHNTLYWYLQNLGQGPELLIRYENEEAVDDSQLPKDRFSAERLKGVDSTLKIQPAELGDSAVYLCASSASVNTEAFFGQGTRLTVV.

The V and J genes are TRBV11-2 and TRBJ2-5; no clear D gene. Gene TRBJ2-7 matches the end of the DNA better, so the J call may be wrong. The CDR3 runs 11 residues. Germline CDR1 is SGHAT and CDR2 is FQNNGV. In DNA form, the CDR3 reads TGTGCCAGCAGCGTATTCTACGAGCAGTACTTC. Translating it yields CASSVFYEQYF.

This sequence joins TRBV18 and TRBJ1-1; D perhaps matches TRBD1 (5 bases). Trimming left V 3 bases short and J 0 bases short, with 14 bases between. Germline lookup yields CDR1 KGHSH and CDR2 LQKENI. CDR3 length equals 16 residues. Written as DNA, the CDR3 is TGTGCCAGCTCACCTGGTGTCGGGACGCTGAACACTGAAGCTTTCTTT. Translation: CASSPGVGTLNTEAFF. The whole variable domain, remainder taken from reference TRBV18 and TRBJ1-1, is NAGVMQNPRHLVRRRGQEARLRCSPMKGHSHVYWYRQLPEEGLKFMVYLQKENIIDESGMPKERFSAEFPKEGPSILRIQQVVRGDSAAYFCASSPGVGTLNTEAFFGQGTRLTVV.

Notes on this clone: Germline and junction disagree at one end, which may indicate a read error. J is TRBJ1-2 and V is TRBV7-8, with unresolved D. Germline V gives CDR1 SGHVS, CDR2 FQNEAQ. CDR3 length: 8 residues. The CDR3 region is CASSPNHF. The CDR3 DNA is TGTGCCAGCAGCCCGAACCATTTC.

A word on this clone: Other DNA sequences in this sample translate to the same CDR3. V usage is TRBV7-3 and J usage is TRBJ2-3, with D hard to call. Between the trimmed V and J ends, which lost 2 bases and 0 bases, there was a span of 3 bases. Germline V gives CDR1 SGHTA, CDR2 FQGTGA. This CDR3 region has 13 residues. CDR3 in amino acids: CASSLGSTDTQYF. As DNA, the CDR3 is TGTGCCAGCAGCTTAGGTAGCACAGATACGCAGTATTTT.

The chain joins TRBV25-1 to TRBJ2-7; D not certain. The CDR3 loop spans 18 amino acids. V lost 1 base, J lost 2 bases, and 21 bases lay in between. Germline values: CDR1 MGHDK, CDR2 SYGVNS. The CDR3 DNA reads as TGTGCCAGCAGTGAATTGGTGGGCAGCTCATCGCTCACCTACGAGCAGTACTTC. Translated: CASSELVGSSSLTYEQYF.

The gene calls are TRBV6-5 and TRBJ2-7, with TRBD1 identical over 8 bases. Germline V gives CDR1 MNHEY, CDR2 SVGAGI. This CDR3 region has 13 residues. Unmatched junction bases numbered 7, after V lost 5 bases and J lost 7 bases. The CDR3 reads CASSRQGKREQYF. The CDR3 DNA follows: TGTGCCAGCAGTCGACAGGGGAAGAGAGAGCAGTACTTC.

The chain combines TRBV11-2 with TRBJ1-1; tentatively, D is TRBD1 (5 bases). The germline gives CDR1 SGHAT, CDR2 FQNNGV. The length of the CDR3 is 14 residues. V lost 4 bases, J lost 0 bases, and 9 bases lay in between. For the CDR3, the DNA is TGTGCCAGCAGCTCCCGGGGGTTGAACACTGAAGCTTTCTTT. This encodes CASSSRGLNTEAFF.

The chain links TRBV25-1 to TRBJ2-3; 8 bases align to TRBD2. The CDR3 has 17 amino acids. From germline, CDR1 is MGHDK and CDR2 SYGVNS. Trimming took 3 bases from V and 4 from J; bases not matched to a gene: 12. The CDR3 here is CASSDPPGRGGADTQYF. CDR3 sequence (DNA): TGTGCCAGCAGTGACCCCCCGGGTCGGGGGGGCGCAGATACGCAGTATTTT. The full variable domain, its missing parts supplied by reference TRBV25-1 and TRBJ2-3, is EADIYQTPRYLVIGTGKKITLECSQTMGHDKMYWYQQDPGMELHLIHYSYGVNSTEKGDLSSESTVSRIRTEHFPLTLESARPSHTSQYLCASSDPPGRGGADTQYFGPGTRLTVL.

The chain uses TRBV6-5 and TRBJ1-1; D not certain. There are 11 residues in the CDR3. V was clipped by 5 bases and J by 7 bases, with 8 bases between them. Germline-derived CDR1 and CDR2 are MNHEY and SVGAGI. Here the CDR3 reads CASSAWGEAFF. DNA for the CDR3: TGTGCCAGCAGTGCCTGGGGTGAAGCTTTCTTT.

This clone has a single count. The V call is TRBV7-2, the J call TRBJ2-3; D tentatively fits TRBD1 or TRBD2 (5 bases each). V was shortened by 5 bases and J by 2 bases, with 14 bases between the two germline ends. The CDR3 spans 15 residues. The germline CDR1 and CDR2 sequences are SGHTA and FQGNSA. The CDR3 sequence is CASSPLGAVTDTQYF. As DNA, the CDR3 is TGTGCCAGCAGCCCCCTCGGGGCAGTCACAGATACGCAGTATTTT.

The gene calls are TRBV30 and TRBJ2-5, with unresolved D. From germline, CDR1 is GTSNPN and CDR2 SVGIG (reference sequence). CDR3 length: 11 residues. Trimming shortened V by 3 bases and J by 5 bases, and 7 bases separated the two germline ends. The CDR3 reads CAWSLRETQYF. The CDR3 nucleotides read TGTGCCTGGAGCCTTCGGGAGACCCAGTACTTC.

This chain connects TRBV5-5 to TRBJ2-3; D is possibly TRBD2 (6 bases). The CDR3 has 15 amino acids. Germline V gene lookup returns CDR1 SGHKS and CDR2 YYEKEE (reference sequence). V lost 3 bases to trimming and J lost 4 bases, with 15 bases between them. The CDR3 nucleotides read TGTGCCAGCAGCTGGGGGGTACGGACCGCAGATACGCAGTATTTT. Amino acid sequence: CASSWGVRTADTQYF.

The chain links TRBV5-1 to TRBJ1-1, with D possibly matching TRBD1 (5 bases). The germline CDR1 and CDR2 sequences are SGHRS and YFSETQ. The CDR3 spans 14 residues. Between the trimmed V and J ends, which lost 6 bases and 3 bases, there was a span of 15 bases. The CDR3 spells CASTRGGGDTEAFF. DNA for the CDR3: TGCGCCAGCACCCGCGGGGGTGGCGACACTGAAGCTTTCTTT.

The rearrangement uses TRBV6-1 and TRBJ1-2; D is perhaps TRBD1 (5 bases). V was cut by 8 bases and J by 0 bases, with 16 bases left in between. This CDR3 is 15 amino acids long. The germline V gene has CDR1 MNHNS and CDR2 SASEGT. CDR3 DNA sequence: TGTGCCAGCGGGGCGCTGATTGGGGCTAACTATGGCTACACCTTC. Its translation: CASGALIGANYGYTF.

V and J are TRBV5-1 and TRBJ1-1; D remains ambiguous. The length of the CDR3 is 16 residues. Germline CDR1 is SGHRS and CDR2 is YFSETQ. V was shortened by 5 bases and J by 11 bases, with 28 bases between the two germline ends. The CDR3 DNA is TGCGCCAGCAGTCGTAGGGTCGGGAGCGGTCATCCTTTGGCTTTCTTT. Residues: CASSRRVGSGHPLAFF.

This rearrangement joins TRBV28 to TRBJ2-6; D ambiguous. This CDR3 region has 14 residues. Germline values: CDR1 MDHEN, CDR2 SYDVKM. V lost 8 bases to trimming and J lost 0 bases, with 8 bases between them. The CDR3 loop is CASRTGSGANVLTF. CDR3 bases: TGTGCCAGCCGGACGGGCTCTGGGGCCAACGTCCTGACTTTC.

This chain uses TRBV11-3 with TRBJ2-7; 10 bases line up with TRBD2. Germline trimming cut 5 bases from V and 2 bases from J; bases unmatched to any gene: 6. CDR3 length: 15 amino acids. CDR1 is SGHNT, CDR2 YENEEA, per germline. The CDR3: CASSPSGLAAYEQYF. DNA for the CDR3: TGTGCCAGCAGCCCCTCTGGACTAGCGGCCTACGAGCAGTACTTC.

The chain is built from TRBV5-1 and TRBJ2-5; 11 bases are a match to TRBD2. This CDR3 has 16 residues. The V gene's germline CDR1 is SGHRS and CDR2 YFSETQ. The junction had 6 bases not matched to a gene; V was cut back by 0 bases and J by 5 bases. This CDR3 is CASSLDLAGGGETQYF. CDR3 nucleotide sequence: TGCGCCAGCAGCTTGGACCTAGCGGGAGGAGGGGAGACCCAGTACTTC.

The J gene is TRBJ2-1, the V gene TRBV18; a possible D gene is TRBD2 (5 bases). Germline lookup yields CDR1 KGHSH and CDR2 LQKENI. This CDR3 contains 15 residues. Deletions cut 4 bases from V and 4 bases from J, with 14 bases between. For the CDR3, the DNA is TGTGCCAGCTCACGGGAGAGGGTGGAGTACAATGAGCAGTTCTTC. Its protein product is CASSRERVEYNEQFF. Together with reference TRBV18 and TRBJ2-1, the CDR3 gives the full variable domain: NAGVMQNPRHLVRRRGQEARLRCSPMKGHSHVYWYRQLPEEGLKFMVYLQKENIIDESGMPKERFSAEFPKEGPSILRIQQVVRGDSAAYFCASSRERVEYNEQFFGPGTRLTVL.

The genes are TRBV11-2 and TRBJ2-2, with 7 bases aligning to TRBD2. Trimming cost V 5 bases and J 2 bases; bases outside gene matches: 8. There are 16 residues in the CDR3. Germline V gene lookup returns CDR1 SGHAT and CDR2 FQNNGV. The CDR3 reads CASSPLGRVNTGELFF. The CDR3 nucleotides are TGTGCCAGCAGCCCTTTGGGGAGGGTAAACACCGGGGAGCTGTTTTTT.

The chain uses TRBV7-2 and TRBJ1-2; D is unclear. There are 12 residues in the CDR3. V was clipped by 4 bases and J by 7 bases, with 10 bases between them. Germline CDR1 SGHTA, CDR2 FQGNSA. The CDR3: CASSSWTPGYTF. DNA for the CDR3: TGTGCCAGCAGCTCGTGGACGCCTGGCTACACCTTC.

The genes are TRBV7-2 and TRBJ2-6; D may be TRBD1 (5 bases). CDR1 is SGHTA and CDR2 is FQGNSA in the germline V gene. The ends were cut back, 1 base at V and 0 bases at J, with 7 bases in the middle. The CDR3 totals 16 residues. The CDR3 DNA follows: TGTGCCAGCAGCTTAGAGGGGTCCTCTGGGGCCAACGTCCTGACTTTC. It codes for CASSLEGSSGANVLTF. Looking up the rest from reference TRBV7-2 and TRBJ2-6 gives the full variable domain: GAGVSQSPSNKVTEKGKDVELRCDPISGHTALYWYRQSLGQGLEFLIYFQGNSAPDKSGLPSDRFSAERTGGSVSTLTIQRTQQEDSAVYLCASSLEGSSGANVLTFGAGSRLTVL.

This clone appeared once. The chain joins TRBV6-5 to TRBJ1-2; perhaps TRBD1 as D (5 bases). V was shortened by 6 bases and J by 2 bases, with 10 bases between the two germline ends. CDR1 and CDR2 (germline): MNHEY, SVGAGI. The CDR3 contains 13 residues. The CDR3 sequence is CASSRGGNYGYTF. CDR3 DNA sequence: TGTGCCAGCAGCCGCGGGGGGAACTATGGCTACACCTTC.

CDR3 DNA: TGTGCCAGCAGTCCGACAGGGGTAAATACGCAGTATTTT. It is translated as CASSPTGVNTQYF. This sequence joins TRBV25-1 and TRBJ2-3; TRBD1 agrees at 8 bases. Germline CDR1 is MGHDK and CDR2 is SYGVNS. The CDR3 length is 13 residues. J gave up 7 bases and V 5 bases, and 5 bases lay outside the gene matches.

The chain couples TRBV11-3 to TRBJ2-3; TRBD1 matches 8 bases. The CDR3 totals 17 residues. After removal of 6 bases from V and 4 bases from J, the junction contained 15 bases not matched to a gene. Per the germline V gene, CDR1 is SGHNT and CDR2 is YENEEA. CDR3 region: CASSTGTGGFGADTQYF. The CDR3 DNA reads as TGTGCCAGCAGTACCGGGACAGGAGGGTTCGGGGCAGATACGCAGTATTTT.

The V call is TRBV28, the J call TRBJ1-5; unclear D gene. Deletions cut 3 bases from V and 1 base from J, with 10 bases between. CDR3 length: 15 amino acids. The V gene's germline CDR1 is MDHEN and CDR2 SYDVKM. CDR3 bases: TGTGCCAGCAGTTTCCCCACCCTCAGCAATCAGCCCCAGCATTTT. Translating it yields CASSFPTLSNQPQHF.